This T cell receptor (beta chain) was found in a study of STAT5B mutations in CD4+ large granular lymphocyte leukemia. The wider study: Among healthy controls, a particular HLA allele went with more CDR3 'QG' motifs.

TCRdb keeps only in-frame clones here, not all; method: immunoSEQ multiplex PCR. The table has fewer than 50,000 clones, approximately 84% seen once. CDR3 length: 15 residues. Trimming stripped 3 bases from V and 1 base from J, with 10 bases between. Germline CDR1 is SGHTA and CDR2 is FQGTGA. Concerning this clone itself: Its antigen remains unidentified.

Control samples were healthy donors' buffy coats. Study observations and caveats: Without HLA matching, higher CD4+ than CD8+ T-LGLL clonality could reflect small sample size. Compared with healthy controls (2/35), patient top clones favored TRBV06 (8/27).

The material sequenced was CD4+ T cells from blood buffy coats. This receptor was identified in a human donor in good health. The rearrangement joins TRBV7-3 to TRBJ2-4; D is uncertain. CDR3 in DNA: TGTGCCAGCAGCTTGGGTATAGGGGCCAAAAACATTCAGTACTTC. As protein: CASSLGIGAKNIQYF. The full variable domain, in which reference TRBV7-3 and TRBJ2-4 provide the parts outside the CDR3, is GAGVSQTPSNKVTEKGKYVELRCDPISGHTALYWYRQSLGQGPEFLIYFQGTGAADDSGLPNDRFFAVRPEGSVSTLKIQRTERGDSAVYLCASSLGIGAKNIQYFGAGTRLSVL.